Following are 31 T cell receptor beta chains from one sample sequenced in a study of blood T cell repertoires in COVID-19. The table came from immunoSEQ multiplex PCR; TCRdb's copy has only in-frame clones and leaves some out. The sample shows more than 300,000 clones, approximately 84% of them seen only once. Specimen: PBMCs or T cells enriched from blood (not recorded which). The source is a woman under 30 who had recovered from COVID-19.

A word on this clone: Other nucleotide sequences in the sample specify the same CDR3. The chain uses TRBV3-1 (or the pseudogene TRBV3-2) and TRBJ2-7; 10 bases match TRBD2. The germline CDR1 and CDR2 sequences are LGHDT and YNNKEL (reference sequence). V was clipped by 5 bases and J by 0 bases; unmatched bases: 4. This CDR3 is built from 15 residues. CDR3 loop: CASSWTSGSSYEQYF. The CDR3 nucleotides are TGTGCCAGCAGCTGGACTAGCGGATCCTCCTACGAGCAGTACTTC.

This sequence joins TRBV27 and TRBJ1-1; D gene unclear. CDR1 and CDR2 from the germline V gene are MNHEY and SMNVEV (reference sequence). The CDR3 is 14 amino acids. The germline V and J ends were trimmed by 5 bases and 0 bases, with 10 bases remaining between them. The CDR3 loop reads CASSEEFMNTEAFF. The CDR3 DNA follows: TGTGCCAGCAGTGAGGAGTTTATGAACACTGAAGCTTTCTTT.

The rearrangement joins TRBV27 to TRBJ1-5; 8 bases fit TRBD1. CDR1 and CDR2 from the germline V gene are MNHEY and SMNVEV (reference sequence). The J segment lost 0 bases and the V segment lost 4 bases, leaving 2 bases of the junction unmatched. This CDR3 comprises 15 residues. CDR3 residues: CASSYGQGSNQPQHF. As DNA, the CDR3 is TGTGCCAGCAGTTATGGACAGGGTAGCAATCAGCCCCAGCATTTT.

The V gene is TRBV27, the J gene TRBJ2-7, with a tentative D call TRBD1 (5 bases). Germline CDR1 MNHEY, CDR2 SMNVEV (reference sequence). The CDR3 runs to 13 residues. The V end was cut by 5 bases, the J end by 9 bases, with 17 bases between. This CDR3 reads CASSPQGALGQYF. CDR3 nucleotide sequence: TGTGCCAGCAGTCCCCAGGGCGCCCTGGGGCAGTACTTC.

The CDR3 DNA reads TGTGCCAGCAGCCCGAGGTTGGATCTTCTAGCCAAAAACATTCAGTACTTC. It codes for CASSPRLDLLAKNIQYF. The V call is TRBV7-9, the J call TRBJ2-4; no reliable D call. Per germline, CDR1 SEHNR and CDR2 FQNEAQ (reference sequence). This CDR3 is built from 17 residues. Deletions cut 5 bases from V and 0 bases from J, with 17 bases between. Combining the CDR3 with reference TRBV7-9 and TRBJ2-4 gives the whole variable domain DTGVSQNPRHKITKRGQNVTFRCDPISEHNRLYWYRQTLGQGPEFLTYFQNEAQLEKSRLLSDRFSAERPKGSFSTLEIQRTEQGDSAMYLCASSPRLDLLAKNIQYFGAGTRLSVL.

V usage is TRBV5-1 and J usage is TRBJ1-1; D gene unclear. CDR1 is SGHRS, CDR2 YFSETQ, per germline. The CDR3 runs to 14 residues. V was shortened by 0 bases and J by 4 bases, with 10 bases between the two germline ends. The CDR3 loop reads CASSLDTEGTEAFF. The CDR3 nucleotides are TGCGCCAGCAGCTTGGACACCGAGGGCACTGAAGCTTTCTTT.

The chain uses TRBV11-3 and TRBJ2-1; TRBD2 aligns across 7 bases. The CDR3 has 16 residues. Germline CDR1 SGHNT, CDR2 YENEEA. The ends lost 0 bases at V and 3 bases at J; junction bases unmatched: 5. In DNA form, the CDR3 reads TGTGCCAGCAGCTTAGATGGCGGGAGCGGCTACAATGAGCAGTTCTTC. It is translated as CASSLDGGSGYNEQFF. The complete variable domain, with remaining parts taken from reference TRBV11-3 and TRBJ2-1, reads EAGVVQSPRYKIIEKKQPVAFWCNPISGHNTLYWYLQNLGQGPELLIRYENEEAVDDSQLPKDRFSAERLKGVDSTLKIQPAELGDSAVYLCASSLDGGSGYNEQFFGPGTRLTVL.

This chain connects TRBV9 to TRBJ1-6; a possible D gene is TRBD1 (5 bases). The CDR3 extends over 15 amino acids. From germline, CDR1 is SGDLS and CDR2 YYNGEE. V was pared by 2 bases and J by 10 bases, with 16 bases between. The CDR3 region has the DNA TGTGCCAGCAGCGTTTTAGCCCAGGGCGAGTCACCCCTCCACTTT. It translates to CASSVLAQGESPLHF.

On this clone: The sample contains more than one DNA sequence encoding this CDR3. The rearrangement uses TRBV18 and TRBJ2-5; perhaps TRBD2 as D (6 bases). This CDR3 has 13 amino acids. Germline assignment: CDR1 KGHSH and CDR2 LQKENI. V gave up 3 bases and J gave up 2 bases, with 7 bases separating them. CDR3 sequence: CASSPGLQETQYF. The CDR3 DNA is TGTGCCAGCTCACCCGGACTACAAGAGACCCAGTACTTC.

The CDR3 region has the DNA TGCGCCAGCAGCACCAGCGGGACCCCAAGCTCCTACAATGAGCAGTTCTTC. Protein: CASSTSGTPSSYNEQFF. The V call is TRBV5-1, the J call TRBJ2-1, with 7 bases fitting TRBD2. The germline V gene has CDR1 SGHRS and CDR2 YFSETQ. Trimming removed 4 bases from V and 0 bases from J; junction bases left unmatched: 10. This CDR3 is built from 17 residues.

The chain joins TRBV4-1 to TRBJ1-2; D is possibly TRBD1 (6 bases). The V gene's germline CDR1 is MGHRA and CDR2 YSYEKL. V was pared by 0 bases and J by 7 bases, with 12 bases between. This CDR3 comprises 14 residues. The CDR3 protein is CASSQDSGAGGYTF. The CDR3 DNA reads TGCGCCAGCAGCCAAGATTCAGGGGCGGGTGGCTACACCTTC.

This chain uses TRBV7-9 with TRBJ1-1; D is ambiguous. Trimming removed 1 base from V and 4 bases from J, with 10 bases in between. CDR3 size: 14 residues. CDR1 and CDR2 (germline): SEHNR, FQNEAQ (reference sequence). Here the CDR3 DNA reads TGTGCCAGCAGCTTAGAAGGAGGAATCACTGAAGCTTTCTTT. It codes for CASSLEGGITEAFF.

V gene TRBV30 combines with J gene TRBJ2-5; a weak D match, TRBD2 (5 bases). V gave up 0 bases and J gave up 5 bases, with 10 bases separating them. This CDR3 is built from 13 residues. From germline, CDR1 is GTSNPN and CDR2 SVGIG (reference sequence). The CDR3 DNA reads TGTGCCTGGAGTGTACGGGGAGCGGAGACCCAGTACTTC. Its protein is CAWSVRGAETQYF.

The J gene is TRBJ2-3, the V gene TRBV15; possible D gene TRBD2, 6 bases. Germline CDR1 reads LNHNV; CDR2 reads YYDKDF (reference sequence). The V end was cut by 5 bases, the J end by 6 bases, with 15 bases between. CDR3 length: 14 amino acids. The CDR3 region is CATSSGSRGDTQYF. CDR3 coding DNA: TGTGCCACCAGCTCAGGGAGTCGGGGGGATACGCAGTATTTT.

The CDR3 sequence: CASSLLTASTDTQYF. The CDR3 nucleotides read TGCGCCAGCAGCTTGTTGACAGCTAGCACAGATACGCAGTATTTT. The rearrangement uses TRBV5-1 and TRBJ2-3; TRBD1 is a possible D gene (5 bases). The V gene lost 1 base and the J gene lost 0 bases, with 9 bases spanning the gap. CDR1 and CDR2 from the germline V gene are SGHRS and YFSETQ. This CDR3 has 15 amino acids. Drawing the rest from reference TRBV5-1 and TRBJ2-3, the complete variable domain is KAGVTQTPRYLIKTRGQQVTLSCSPISGHRSVSWYQQTPGQGLQFLFEYFSETQRNKGNFPGRFSGRQFSNSRSEMNVSTLELGDSALYLCASSLLTASTDTQYFGPGTRLTVL.

This clone was seen a handful of times. V usage is TRBV5-1 and J usage is TRBJ2-2, with 8 bases that match TRBD1. This CDR3 has 15 residues. Looked up from germline, CDR1 is SGHRS and CDR2 is YFSETQ. The V gene end was trimmed by 4 bases and the J gene end by 7 bases; junction bases not matched to a gene: 9. In DNA form, the CDR3 reads TGCGCCAGCAGCCCCGGGGCAGGGGGCGGCGGGGAGCTGTTTTTT. Encoded protein: CASSPGAGGGGELFF. The full variable domain, in which reference TRBV5-1 and TRBJ2-2 provide the parts outside the CDR3, is KAGVTQTPRYLIKTRGQQVTLSCSPISGHRSVSWYQQTPGQGLQFLFEYFSETQRNKGNFPGRFSGRQFSNSRSEMNVSTLELGDSALYLCASSPGAGGGGELFFGEGSRLTVL.

V is TRBV19 and J is TRBJ2-5, with D uncertain. V lost 1 base and J lost 5, with 17 bases in between. This CDR3 has 16 amino acids. Germline-derived CDR1 and CDR2 are LNHDA and SQIVND (reference sequence). DNA for the CDR3: TGTGCCAGTAGTATAGTATTTACCTCTTCTCGGGAGACCCAGTACTTC. Amino acids: CASSIVFTSSRETQYF.

The chain links TRBV27 to TRBJ1-4; 7 nucleotides align to TRBD1. The CDR3 extends over 14 amino acids. The V gene end was trimmed by 2 bases and the J gene end by 8 bases; junction bases not matched to a gene: 5. Germline loops: CDR1 MNHEY, CDR2 SMNVEV (reference sequence). In nucleotides, the CDR3 is TGTGCCAGCAGTTTAAGGACAGGTTGGGAAAAACTGTTTTTT. Protein sequence: CASSLRTGWEKLFF.

The rearrangement joins TRBV19 to TRBJ2-1; 9 bases fit TRBD2. Losses at the gene ends were 4 bases for V and 10 bases for J; bases not matched to a gene: 14. The CDR3 is 16 residues long. In germline, CDR1 is LNHDA, CDR2 SQIVND (reference sequence). As DNA, the CDR3 is TGTGCCAGTAGTACTTCCTCGGCTAGCGGGGCCGGGGAGCAGTTCTTC. This encodes CASSTSSASGAGEQFF.

The V and J genes are TRBV19 and TRBJ1-2; D gene unclear. The V and J ends lost 5 bases and 4 bases respectively, with 14 bases between them. The CDR3 contains 14 residues. Per germline, CDR1 LNHDA and CDR2 SQIVND (reference sequence). This CDR3 reads CASSAERAGYGYTF. The CDR3 nucleotides read TGTGCCAGTAGTGCAGAGCGGGCGGGCTATGGCTACACCTTC.

This clone was recorded only once. The rearrangement links TRBV6-1 to TRBJ1-6, with 8 positions matching TRBD1. The length of the CDR3 is 15 residues. Germline lookup yields CDR1 MNHNS and CDR2 SASEGT. Germline trimming cut 1 base from V and 10 bases from J; bases unmatched to any gene: 6. This CDR3 reads CASSEVGQGRSPLHF. The CDR3 bases are TGTGCCAGCAGTGAAGTTGGACAGGGTCGGTCACCCCTCCACTTT.

CDR3 sequence reads: CASSPPAREKLFF. CDR3 bases: TGTGCCAGCTCACCACCGGCGAGGGAAAAACTGTTTTTT. The V and J genes are TRBV18 and TRBJ1-4; D not resolved. V was shortened by 0 bases and J by 8 bases, with 7 bases between the two germline ends. The germline V gene encodes CDR1 KGHSH and CDR2 LQKENI. CDR3 length: 13 amino acids.

V and J are TRBV2 and TRBJ2-1, with D perhaps matching TRBD2 (5 bases). Between the trimmed V and J ends, which lost 4 bases and 0 bases, there was a span of 16 bases. There are 17 residues in the CDR3. Germline V gene sequence: CDR1 SNHLY, CDR2 FYNNEI. The CDR3 DNA sequence: TGTGCCAGCAGTGGACTAAGCGGAGAGCCCTCCTACAATGAGCAGTTCTTC. Its protein is CASSGLSGEPSYNEQFF.

The chain is built from TRBV7-6 and TRBJ2-7; D may be TRBD1 (5 bases). Trimming stripped 7 bases from V and 5 bases from J, with 24 bases between. The CDR3 consists of 16 residues. Germline values: CDR1 SGHVS, CDR2 FNYEAQ. In DNA form, the CDR3 reads TGTGCCAGCACTCTAGAAGGCGGCAGGGCGTCTAACGAGCAGTACTTC. Protein: CASTLEGGRASNEQYF. The full variable domain, with the rest looked up from reference TRBV7-6 and TRBJ2-7, is GAGVSQSPRYKVTKRGQDVALRCDPISGHVSLYWYRQALGQGPEFLTYFNYEAQQDKSGLPNDRFSAERPEGSISTLTIQRTEQRDSAMYRCASTLEGGRASNEQYFGPGTRLTVT.

The genes are TRBV18 and TRBJ2-7, with a tentative D call TRBD2 (5 bases). Trimming stripped 0 bases from V and 3 bases from J, with 9 bases between. Per the germline V gene, CDR1 is KGHSH and CDR2 is LQKENI. The CDR3 consists of 14 residues. DNA of the CDR3: TGTGCCAGCTCACCACCGGGAGCCATCTACGAGCAGTACTTC. As protein: CASSPPGAIYEQYF. Filled out from reference TRBV18 and TRBJ2-7, the complete variable domain reads NAGVMQNPRHLVRRRGQEARLRCSPMKGHSHVYWYRQLPEEGLKFMVYLQKENIIDESGMPKERFSAEFPKEGPSILRIQQVVRGDSAAYFCASSPPGAIYEQYFGPGTRLTVT.

A few counts support this clone. The chain uses TRBV7-3 and TRBJ1-1; D may be TRBD1 (6 bases). This CDR3 region has 15 residues. CDR1 is SGHTA and CDR2 is FQGTGA in the germline V gene. V lost 0 bases and J 4 bases, leaving 12 bases between the germline ends. The CDR3 spells CASSLTSGAATEAFF. The DNA of the CDR3 is TGTGCCAGCAGCTTAACTTCAGGGGCCGCCACTGAAGCTTTCTTT.

The V gene is TRBV27, the J gene TRBJ2-1, with TRBD2 matching over 13 bases. In germline, CDR1 is MNHEY, CDR2 SMNVEV (reference sequence). CDR3 size: 15 residues. V trimming: 5 bases; J trimming: 7 bases; junction bases outside the gene matches: 5. In DNA, the CDR3 is TGTGCCAGCAGTCTACGACTAGCGGGAGGAAATGAGCAGTTCTTC. Translated, it gives CASSLRLAGGNEQFF.

Only a few counts were recorded for this clone. This chain joins TRBV6-4 and TRBJ2-3; 14 nucleotides line up with TRBD2. The germline gives CDR1 MRHNA, CDR2 SNTAGT. The length of the CDR3 is 16 residues. The junction had 0 bases not matched to a gene; V was cut back by 0 bases and J by 4 bases. The CDR3 coding sequence is TGTGCCAGCAGTGACTCGACTAGCGGGGGGGCAGATACGCAGTATTTT. Translating it yields CASSDSTSGGADTQYF.

V gene TRBV19 combines with J gene TRBJ1-2; D perhaps matches TRBD1 (5 bases). The germline gives CDR1 LNHDA, CDR2 SQIVND (reference sequence). The CDR3 contains 15 residues. With 7 bases removed from V and 8 bases from J, the gap between germline ends came to 23 bases. CDR3 coding DNA: TGTGCCAGTAAGGCCCAGGGTGCTCCTTTAGGAGGCTACACCTTC. Encoded protein: CASKAQGAPLGGYTF.

The rearrangement joins TRBV5-1 to TRBJ1-1; tentative D call: TRBD1 (6 bases). Trimming shortened V by 2 bases and J by 8 bases, and 10 bases separated the two germline ends. Germline V gene sequence: CDR1 SGHRS, CDR2 YFSETQ. The CDR3 is 12 amino acids. The CDR3 spells CASSFSRGEAFF. CDR3 coding DNA: TGCGCCAGCAGCTTTAGCAGGGGCGAAGCTTTCTTT.

This chain joins TRBV30 and TRBJ1-3; D is perhaps TRBD1 (6 bases). CDR3 length equals 14 residues. Germline loops: CDR1 GTSNPN, CDR2 SVGIG (reference sequence). Trimming removed 7 bases from V and 0 bases from J, with 13 bases in between. The CDR3 sequence is CALNRASSGNTIYF. In nucleotides, the CDR3 is TGTGCCTTAAACAGGGCCTCCTCTGGAAACACCATATATTTT.